Below are 30 T cell receptor beta chains sequenced from a single sample in a study of blood T cell repertoires in COVID-19 (dated by TCRdb to between 2020 and 2021). Library method: the immunoSEQ multiplex PCR assay. As stored in TCRdb, this immuneACCESS dataset retains in-frame rearrangements with V and J assigned. A fraction of the clones does not appear; measured against another copy, unresolved V genes explain less than half of the discrepancy, and the remainder lacks a known reason. Present in this sample are about 47,000 clones, about 63% of which were seen just once. Roughly 9.6% of the sample rests with the top ten. Input material: peripheral blood. These receptor sequences come from a woman in her sixties or seventies with acute or convalescent COVID-19.

This chain links TRBV5-1 with TRBJ1-4; the D is unclear. CDR3 length: 13 residues. In germline, CDR1 is SGHRS, CDR2 YFSETQ. The V and J ends lost 0 bases and 5 bases respectively, with 5 bases between them. The CDR3 nucleotides read TGCGCCAGCAGCTTGGGCGGAAATGAAAAACTGTTTTTT. Translating it yields CASSLGGNEKLFF.

By sample fraction, this clone is medium-sized. The V gene is TRBV7-8, the J gene TRBJ2-7; TRBD2 might be the D (6 bases). Trimming removed 5 bases from V and 5 bases from J, with 16 bases in between. The CDR3 consists of 14 residues. Per germline, CDR1 SGHVS and CDR2 FQNEAQ. The CDR3 nucleotides read TGTGCCAGCAGCCCGGGACTGGCCAGGGACGAGCAGTACTTC. Protein: CASSPGLARDEQYF. Full variable domain (rest looked up from reference TRBV7-8 and TRBJ2-7): GAGVSQSPRYKVAKRGQDVALRCDPISGHVSLFWYQQALGQGPEFLTYFQNEAQLDKSGLPSDRFFAERPEGSVSTLKIQRTQQEDSAVYLCASSPGLARDEQYFGPGTRLTVT.

V and J are TRBV6-5 and TRBJ2-1, with TRBD1 matching 11 bases. Germline CDR1 MNHEY, CDR2 SVGAGI. This CDR3 is built from 15 residues. The junction had 7 bases not matched to a gene; V was cut back by 8 bases and J by 4 bases. CDR3 amino acids: CASSSGQGGYNEQFF. CDR3 DNA: TGTGCCAGCTCCTCGGGACAGGGGGGATACAATGAGCAGTTCTTC.

This CDR3 reads CASSETGGSYNEQFF. The CDR3 bases are TGTGCCAGCAGTGAGACAGGGGGCTCCTACAATGAGCAGTTCTTC. V gene TRBV28 combines with J gene TRBJ2-1; 9 positions agree with TRBD1. The CDR3 runs 15 residues. The junction had 2 bases not matched to a gene; V was cut back by 5 bases and J by 0 bases. Germline V lookup: CDR1 MDHEN, CDR2 SYDVKM.

In its sample, this clone was seen a few times. This chain joins TRBV6-5 and TRBJ2-2; perhaps TRBD2 as D (7 bases). The CDR3 totals 15 residues. V gave up 7 bases and J gave up 6 bases, with 18 bases separating them. Looked up from germline, CDR1 is MNHEY and CDR2 is SVGAGI. The CDR3 protein is CASMGGAGDPGELFF. CDR3 nucleotides: TGTGCCAGCATGGGGGGGGCGGGAGATCCCGGGGAGCTGTTTTTT.

In this sample, this clone turned up a few times. V gene TRBV5-6 combines with J gene TRBJ2-7, with 8 nucleotides matching TRBD1. The length of the CDR3 is 16 residues. Germline V gives CDR1 SGHDT, CDR2 YYEEEE. V trimming: 0 bases; J trimming: 5 bases; junction bases outside the gene matches: 10. The CDR3 DNA sequence: TGTGCCAGCAGCTTGGCCTGGAGGTCAGGGGGCCACGAGCAGTACTTC. Translated: CASSLAWRSGGHEQYF.

This chain connects TRBV19 to TRBJ2-1; 9 bases align to TRBD2. V shed 5 bases and J 9 bases; nucleotides not matched to a gene: 8. Germline values: CDR1 LNHDA, CDR2 SQIVND (reference sequence). The CDR3 runs 14 residues. CDR3: CASSGSGGRSEQFF. CDR3 DNA: TGTGCCAGTAGTGGTAGCGGGGGTCGCAGTGAGCAGTTCTTC.

The chain combines TRBV6-5 with TRBJ2-2; 13 bases fit TRBD2. With V trimmed by 6 bases and J by 6 bases, 4 bases remained unmatched. The CDR3 totals 15 residues. CDR1 and CDR2 (germline): MNHEY, SVGAGI. DNA of the CDR3: TGTGCCAGCAGCCTACTAGCGGGGGGGCCCGGGGAGCTGTTTTTT. Translation gives CASSLLAGGPGELFF.

Turning to this clone: Different DNA sequences within this sample yield the same CDR3. The genes are TRBV7-9 and TRBJ1-1; perhaps TRBD1 as D (5 bases). Germline V gene sequence: CDR1 SEHNR, CDR2 FQNEAQ (reference sequence). This CDR3 spans 15 amino acids. Trimming took 5 bases from V and 0 from J, leaving 13 bases between them. The CDR3 reads CASSPKDRLNTEAFF. CDR3 sequence (DNA): TGTGCCAGCAGCCCAAAAGACAGACTGAACACTGAAGCTTTCTTT.

This clone was recorded only once. The chain recombines TRBV3-1 (or the pseudogene TRBV3-2) with TRBJ2-2; D remains ambiguous. V lost 1 base, J lost 0 bases, and 3 bases lay in between. There are 14 residues in the CDR3. CDR1 LGHDT and CDR2 YNNKEL come from the germline V gene (reference sequence). CDR3 region: CASSQVTNTGELFF. DNA of the CDR3: TGTGCCAGCAGCCAAGTTACGAACACCGGGGAGCTGTTTTTT.

The genes are TRBV3-1 (or the pseudogene TRBV3-2) and TRBJ1-2; 11 bases align to TRBD1. The CDR3 has 21 residues. The J segment lost 3 bases and the V segment lost 3 bases, leaving 21 bases of the junction unmatched. The V gene's germline CDR1 is LGHDT and CDR2 YNNKEL (reference sequence). The CDR3 coding sequence is TGTGCCAGCAGCCATCTAGAGGTCAGGACAGGGGGCGGAGTGTTCTACTATGGCTACACCTTC. It translates to CASSHLEVRTGGGVFYYGYTF.

This clone was found a few times. V is TRBV12-3 or TRBV12-4 and J is TRBJ2-1; tentatively, D is TRBD1 (5 bases). Trimming removed 4 bases at V and 7 bases at J, with 11 bases between. The CDR3 spans 13 residues. In DNA, the CDR3 is TGTGCCAGCAGTTGGCCGCACAGGAATGAGCAGTTCTTC. Residues: CASSWPHRNEQFF.

The chain couples TRBV7-9 to TRBJ2-5; 8 positions match TRBD1. J was trimmed by 5 bases and V by 2 bases; bases with no gene match: 1. Germline CDR1 reads SEHNR; CDR2 reads FQNEAQ (reference sequence). The CDR3 runs to 13 residues. CDR3: CASSLQGAETQYF. CDR3 sequence (DNA): TGTGCCAGCAGCTTACAGGGGGCGGAGACCCAGTACTTC.

The V and J genes are TRBV7-2 and TRBJ2-7, with D maybe TRBD2 (5 bases). This CDR3 is 11 amino acids long. The germline gives CDR1 SGHTA, CDR2 FQGNSA. The germline V and J ends were trimmed by 4 bases and 5 bases, with 6 bases remaining between them. CDR3 region: CASSSTNEQYF. The CDR3 DNA sequence: TGTGCCAGCAGCTCGACTAACGAGCAGTACTTC.

This clone occurred a few times. V usage is TRBV5-1 and J usage is TRBJ1-2, with D uncertain. Between the trimmed V and J ends, which lost 1 base and 4 bases, there was a span of 14 bases. The CDR3 sequence is 15 residues long. The germline gives CDR1 SGHRS, CDR2 YFSETQ. CDR3 sequence reads: CASSLRLGVTYGYTF. CDR3 sequence (DNA): TGCGCCAGCAGCTTGAGGTTGGGAGTTACCTATGGCTACACCTTC.

Worth noting for this clone: In the same sample, other DNA sequences code for this CDR3. CDR3: CASSQDGQGDGYTF. The CDR3 DNA reads TGTGCCAGCAGCCAAGATGGGCAGGGGGATGGCTACACCTTC. V usage is TRBV3-1 (or the pseudogene TRBV3-2) and J usage is TRBJ1-2, with 7 bases fitting TRBD1. The V segment lost 0 bases and the J segment 6 bases; nucleotides outside the gene matches: 4. Per germline, CDR1 LGHDT and CDR2 YNNKEL (reference sequence). The CDR3 sequence is 14 residues long.

The chain joins TRBV28 to TRBJ2-3; D is unclear. Germline assignment: CDR1 MDHEN and CDR2 SYDVKM. CDR3 length: 15 residues. V lost 7 bases, J lost 0 bases, and 14 bases lay in between. Written as DNA, the CDR3 is TGTGCCAGCACCCCGACATTTCCTAGCACAGATACGCAGTATTTT. Translated: CASTPTFPSTDTQYF.

The chain employs TRBV13 and TRBJ2-7; no clear D gene. The CDR3 loop spans 12 amino acids. Looked up from germline, CDR1 is PRHDT and CDR2 is FYEKMQ (reference sequence). V dropped 3 bases and J dropped 0 bases, with 3 bases sitting between them. CDR3 bases: TGTGCCAGCAGCTTCGTCTCCTACGAGCAGTACTTC. Translated: CASSFVSYEQYF.

V is TRBV11-2 and J is TRBJ2-7; tentatively, D is TRBD2 (5 bases). The CDR3 covers 14 residues. The V gene lost 3 bases and the J gene lost 5 bases, with 14 bases spanning the gap. The germline CDR1 and CDR2 sequences are SGHAT and FQNNGV. The CDR3 protein is CASSFGLPYHEQYF. The CDR3 DNA follows: TGTGCCAGCAGCTTCGGACTCCCCTACCACGAGCAGTACTTC.

V usage is TRBV10-1 and J usage is TRBJ2-1; TRBD2 matches 7 bases. Germline V lookup: CDR1 WNHNN, CDR2 SYGVQD (reference sequence). With 11 bases clipped from V and 6 bases from J, the junction kept 16 bases outside the gene matches. The CDR3 runs to 15 residues. The CDR3 region has the DNA TGCGCCCCTGACGCCGGCGCGGGAGTTATCAATGAGCAGTTCTTC. It translates to CAPDAGAGVINEQFF.

The genes are TRBV10-3 and TRBJ1-5; D unclear. Per germline, CDR1 ENHRY and CDR2 SYGVKD. The CDR3 spans 13 residues. Trimming removed 6 bases at V and 2 bases at J, with 8 bases between. CDR3 in DNA: TGTGCCATCAGGGGGAGTGGCAATCAGCCCCAGCATTTT. Translating it yields CAIRGSGNQPQHF.

This rearrangement joins TRBV7-3 to TRBJ2-3, with 12 positions matching TRBD2. Trimming took 3 bases from V and 5 from J; bases not matched to a gene: 6. This CDR3 region has 16 residues. Germline values: CDR1 SGHTA, CDR2 FQGTGA. CDR3 region: CASSLTSGGSGDTQYF. CDR3 in DNA: TGTGCCAGCAGCTTGACTAGCGGGGGTAGTGGAGATACGCAGTATTTT.

This clone was seen a handful of times. The genes are TRBV5-4 and TRBJ2-7, with 12 bases identical to TRBD2. Germline CDR1 SGHNT, CDR2 YYREEE (reference sequence). Trimming removed 4 bases from V and 2 bases from J; junction bases left unmatched: 4. This CDR3 contains 15 residues. CDR3 sequence: CASSGGLAGTYEQYF. In DNA, the CDR3 is TGTGCCAGCAGCGGCGGACTAGCGGGAACCTACGAGCAGTACTTC. Variable domain in full (rest from reference TRBV5-4 and TRBJ2-7): ETGVTQSPTHLIKTRGQQVTLRCSSQSGHNTVSWYQQALGQGPQFIFQYYREEENGRGNFPPRFSGLQFPNYSSELNVNALELDDSALYLCASSGGLAGTYEQYFGPGTRLTVT.

This clone was seen a single time. The CDR3 sequence: CASSLTGMNTEAFF. The CDR3 region has the DNA TGTGCCAGCAGTTTGACAGGGATGAACACTGAAGCTTTCTTT. The gene calls are TRBV6-5 and TRBJ1-1; 7 positions match TRBD1. CDR3 length: 14 residues. The junction had 2 bases not matched to a gene; V was cut back by 4 bases and J by 0 bases. The germline V gene has CDR1 MNHEY and CDR2 SVGAGI.

V is TRBV19 and J is TRBJ2-3; no reliable D call. Trimming cost V 4 bases and J 1 base, with 12 bases left between them. Germline V gene data show CDR1 as LNHDA and CDR2 as SQIVND (reference sequence). The CDR3 covers 15 residues. Here the CDR3 reads CASSNRSWGTDTQYF. The CDR3, as DNA: TGTGCCAGTAGTAACAGATCTTGGGGCACAGATACGCAGTATTTT.

The chain uses TRBV2 and TRBJ2-3; 7 nucleotides align to TRBD1. This CDR3 spans 14 amino acids. Losses at the gene ends were 2 bases for V and 4 bases for J; bases not matched to a gene: 3. Germline V gene lookup returns CDR1 SNHLY and CDR2 FYNNEI. The CDR3 loop reads CASSETQGADTQYF. The CDR3, as DNA: TGTGCCAGCAGTGAAACGCAGGGGGCAGATACGCAGTATTTT.

This clone was observed a single time. The chain employs TRBV30 and TRBJ1-2; no definite D call. The CDR3 has 11 amino acids. Germline CDR1 GTSNPN, CDR2 SVGIG (reference sequence). Trimming left V 1 base short and J 3 bases short, with 3 bases between. CDR3 sequence reads: CAWSDYYGYTF. In DNA, the CDR3 is TGTGCCTGGAGTGACTACTATGGCTACACCTTC.

The chain links TRBV3-1 (or the pseudogene TRBV3-2) to TRBJ1-1; a weak D match, TRBD1 (5 bases). V lost 3 bases, J lost 0 bases, and 8 bases lay in between. The length of the CDR3 is 14 residues. Germline V CDR1 and CDR2: LGHDT, YNNKEL (reference sequence). The CDR3 sequence is CASSHRAMNTEAFF. The CDR3 DNA reads as TGTGCCAGCAGCCACAGGGCCATGAACACTGAAGCTTTCTTT.

The gene calls are TRBV18 and TRBJ2-7; perhaps TRBD2 as D (5 bases). This CDR3 spans 15 amino acids. Germline-derived CDR1 and CDR2 are KGHSH and LQKENI. V lost 0 bases and J 6 bases, leaving 15 bases between the germline ends. CDR3 sequence reads: CASSPPSGSLSEQYF. The CDR3 DNA sequence: TGTGCCAGCTCACCACCTTCGGGGTCCTTGAGCGAGCAGTACTTC.

J is TRBJ2-2 and V is TRBV28; the match to TRBD1 covers 7 bases. Germline trimming cut 5 bases from V and 5 bases from J; bases unmatched to any gene: 5. CDR3 length: 14 residues. Germline V gene lookup returns CDR1 MDHEN and CDR2 SYDVKM. The CDR3 sequence is CASSPGTETGELFF. The CDR3, as DNA: TGTGCCAGCAGTCCCGGGACAGAGACCGGGGAGCTGTTTTTT.